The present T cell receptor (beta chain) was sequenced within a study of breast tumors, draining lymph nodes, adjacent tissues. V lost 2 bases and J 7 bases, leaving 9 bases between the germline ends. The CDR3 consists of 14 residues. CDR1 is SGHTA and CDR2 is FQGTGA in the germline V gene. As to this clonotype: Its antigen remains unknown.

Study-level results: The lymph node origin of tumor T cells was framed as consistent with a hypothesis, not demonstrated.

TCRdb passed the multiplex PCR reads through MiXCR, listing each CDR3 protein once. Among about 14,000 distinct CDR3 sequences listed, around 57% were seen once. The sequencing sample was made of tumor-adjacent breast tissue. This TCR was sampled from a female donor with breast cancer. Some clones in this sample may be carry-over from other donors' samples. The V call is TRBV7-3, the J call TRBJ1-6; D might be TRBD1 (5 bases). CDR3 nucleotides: TGTGCCAGCAGCTTAGACGGGGGAAATTCACCCCTCCACTTT. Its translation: CASSLDGGNSPLHF.